This T cell receptor (beta chain) was sequenced in a study of cytomegalovirus exposure and HLA in healthy donors. Findings and limits, study-wide: The CMV antigen specificity of a few CMV-associated chains was confirmed through in vitro analysis.

Primers included in the PCR were 60 Vbeta and 13 Jbeta primers. Assay: immunoSEQ multiplex PCR; the TCRdb copy retains only in-frame clones and omits some. The table has about 200,000 clones, 70% seen once. This CDR3 has 17 residues. Germline V CDR1 and CDR2: LNHDA, SQIVND (reference sequence). The V segment lost 8 bases and the J segment 7 bases; nucleotides outside the gene matches: 17. Concerning this clone itself: What it recognizes is unknown.

This sequence joins TRBV19 and TRBJ2-2, with 9 bases identical to TRBD1. The TCR originated in a middle-aged man in good health and CMV-seropositive. Input material: PBMCs. The CDR3 region is CASATGRDRDYGGELFF. In DNA, the CDR3 is TGTGCCAGTGCCACTGGGCGGGACAGGGATTATGGCGGGGAGCTGTTTTTT.